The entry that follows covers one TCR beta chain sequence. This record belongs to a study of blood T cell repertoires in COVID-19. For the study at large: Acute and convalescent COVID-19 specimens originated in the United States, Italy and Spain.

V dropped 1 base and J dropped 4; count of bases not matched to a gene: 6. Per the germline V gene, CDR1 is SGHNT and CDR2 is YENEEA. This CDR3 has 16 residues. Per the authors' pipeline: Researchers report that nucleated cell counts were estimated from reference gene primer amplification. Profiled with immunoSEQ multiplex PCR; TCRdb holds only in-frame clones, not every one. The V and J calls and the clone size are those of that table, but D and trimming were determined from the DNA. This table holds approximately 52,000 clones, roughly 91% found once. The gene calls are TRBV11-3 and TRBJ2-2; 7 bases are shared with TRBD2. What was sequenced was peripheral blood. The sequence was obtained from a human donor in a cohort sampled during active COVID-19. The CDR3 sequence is CASSLVLAEITGELFF. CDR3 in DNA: TGTGCCAGCAGCTTAGTCCTAGCGGAGATCACCGGGGAGCTGTTTTTT.